Listed below are T cell receptor beta chains from one sample, sequenced in a study of cytomegalovirus exposure and HLA in healthy donors. Repertoires were generated with immunoSEQ multiplex PCR, while TCRdb's copy carries only in-frame clones and drops some. Its table records approximately 80,000 clones. Input material: PBMCs. The receptors shown here come from a woman aged 25 to 45 in good health and CMV-seronegative. Each CDR3 is given with its conserved first and last residue. D genes are given only for firm matches.

J,V,D,DNA,CDR3
TRBJ2-7,TRBV5-1,TRBD1,TGCGCCAGCAGCCCCTGGGACAGGATCTACGAGCAGTACTTC,CASSPWDRIYEQYF
TRBJ2-6,TRBV7-9,NA,TGTGCCAGCAGCCAGACAGACCCCTCTGGGGCCAACGTCCTGACTTTC,CASSQTDPSGANVLTF
TRBJ1-1,TRBV30,TRBD1,TGTGCCTGGAGTCGGGACAGTAACACTGAAGCTTTCTTT,CAWSRDSNTEAFF
TRBJ2-1,TRBV14,NA,TGTGCCAGCAGCCGCCTTCGGCAGGTCGATGAGCAGTTCTTC,CASSRLRQVDEQFF
TRBJ1-1,TRBV15,NA,TGTGCCACCAGCAGAGATTCGGTGAACACTGAAGCTTTCTTT,CATSRDSVNTEAFF
TRBJ1-5,TRBV19,TRBD1,TGTGCCAGTAGTACGGACAGGGGCAATCAGCCCCAGCATTTT,CASSTDRGNQPQHF
TRBJ2-1,TRBV19,TRBD2,TGTGCCAGTAGTATAGGACTAGCGCTCAACTACAATGAGCAGTTCTTC,CASSIGLALNYNEQFF
TRBJ1-3,TRBV7-8,TRBD1,TGTGCCAGCAGCTCGACAGGGAACTCTGGAAACACCATATATTTT,CASSSTGNSGNTIYF
TRBJ2-2,TRBV6-5,NA,TGTGCCAGCAGTTATAGGAGCACCGGGGAGCTGTTTTTT,CASSYRSTGELFF
TRBJ2-1,TRBV11-2,TRBD2,TGTGCCAGCAGCTGGGGTAGCGGGGGCCCCGACAATGAGCAGTTCTTC,CASSWGSGGPDNEQFF
TRBJ2-2,TRBV21-1,NA,TGTGCCAGCAGCAAGAGGAGGACAGGGAACACCGGGGAGCTGTTTTTT,CASSKRRTGNTGELFF
TRBJ2-3,TRBV12-5,TRBD2,TGTGCTAGTGGTTTGAATCCACTAGCGGGAGAGGCAGATACGCAGTATTTT,CASGLNPLAGEADTQYF
TRBJ1-6,TRBV19,TRBD1,TGTGCCAGTAGTACCGGGACAGCCTATAATTCACCCCTCCACTTT,CASSTGTAYNSPLHF
TRBJ2-1,TRBV5-1,NA,TGCGCCAGCAGCCCCATGGCAGGGCCTAAGAATGAGCAGTTCTTC,CASSPMAGPKNEQFF
TRBJ2-7,TRBV6-5,TRBD2,TGTGCCAGCTCACCCGGGGGGGTCGGCTACGAGCAGTACTTC,CASSPGGVGYEQYF
TRBJ1-4,TRBV5-1,NA,TGCGCCAGCAGCCTATGGGGGGAGCTTAATGAAAAACTGTTTTTT,CASSLWGELNEKLFF
TRBJ1-5,TRBV10-3,TRBD1,TGTGCCATCCCACCCCGACAGGGGCGGGATCAGCCCCAGCATTTT,CAIPPRQGRDQPQHF
TRBJ2-1,TRBV4-1,TRBD2,TGCGCCAGCAGCCAAGATCTTGTACTAGCGGACTCCGACAATGAGCAGTTCTTC,CASSQDLVLADSDNEQFF
TRBJ1-2,TRBV18,NA,TGTGCCAGCTCAACCGACACAGGGAACTATGGCTACACCTTC,CASSTDTGNYGYTF
TRBJ2-1,TRBV4-1,NA,TGCGCCAGCAGCCAAGCCTTAGCCAGGGCGGGGAATGAGCAGTTCTTC,CASSQALARAGNEQFF
TRBJ2-5,TRBV6-6,TRBD1,TGTGCCAGCAGTTACTCGACGGGGACAGGGGAAGAGACCCAGTACTTC,CASSYSTGTGEETQYF
TRBJ2-3,TRBV4-1,TRBD2,TGCGCCAGCAGCCAGGGGACTAGCGGGAGAGATACGCAGTATTTT,CASSQGTSGRDTQYF
TRBJ2-5,TRBV28,TRBD2,TGTGCCAGCAGTTTAAGTCGGACTAGCGGACAAGAGACCCAGTACTTC,CASSLSRTSGQETQYF
TRBJ2-3,TRBV2,TRBD1,TGTGCCAGCAGGGCCAGGGGGCTCACAGATACGCAGTATTTT,CASRARGLTDTQYF
TRBJ1-1,TRBV15,NA,TGTGCCACCAGCACCAGATCTGGCGGGACCACTGAAGCTTTCTTT,CATSTRSGGTTEAFF
TRBJ2-5,TRBV30,TRBD2,TGTGCCTGGTCTCTAGCGGGAGGGCCGAGAGAGACCCAGTACTTC,CAWSLAGGPRETQYF
TRBJ1-1,TRBV6-1,NA,TGTGCCAGCAGGCAGGACTCCATGAACACTGAAGCTTTCTTT,CASRQDSMNTEAFF
TRBJ2-7,TRBV7-9,NA,TGTGCCAGCAGCCGAGCGGGTAGCTCCTACGAGCAGTACTTC,CASSRAGSSYEQYF
TRBJ2-2,TRBV15,TRBD2,TGTGCCACCAGCAGAGCGCTAGCGGGAGCGAACGGGGAGCTGTTTTTT,CATSRALAGANGELFF